This T cell receptor beta chain was identified during a study of shared clonotypes between healthy human individuals. Study in general: Three CD4 naive, three CD4 memory, two CD8 naive and one CD8 memory plate were used per donor.

Positive CCR7 selection of CD45RO-negative cells yielded the naive CD8 cells, and terminally differentiated effector memory CD45RA+ cells were excluded. The germline gives CDR1 SQVTM, CDR2 ANQGSEA. Germline trimming cut 4 bases from V and 8 bases from J; bases unmatched to any gene: 25. The length of the CDR3 is 19 residues. In regard to this clone: Its antigen is still unknown.

Repertoires were generated with immunoSEQ multiplex PCR, while TCRdb's copy carries only in-frame clones and drops some. This table has around 2.1 million clones, approximately 94% appearing once. The study's findings and limits: Limited genetic and exposure-history diversity came from having few donors.

The chain recombines TRBV29-1 with TRBJ2-1, with 8 positions matching TRBD2. The sample was naive CD8+ T cells from PBMCs. This TCR came from a man aged 18 to 29 in good health. Some clones in this sample may be carry-over from other donors' samples. CDR3 in DNA: TGCAGCGTTGGGGGGCTATTCGGGAATGCGCGGGAGGTCGTCGATGAGCAGTTCTTC. Amino acid sequence: CSVGGLFGNAREVVDEQFF.